The 5 T cell receptor beta chains in this list originate from one sample, sequenced in a study of cytomegalovirus exposure and HLA in healthy donors. Amplification used 60 Vbeta primers and 13 Jbeta primers. Produced via immunoSEQ multiplex PCR; TCRdb's table is partial and in-frame only. The sample includes fewer than 200,000 clones, roughly 9.4% seen only once; the top ten take 1% to 1.5%. The sample comprised PBMCs. All receptors come from a woman younger than 45 in good health and CMV-seropositive.

There are a few counts of this clone. The chain joins TRBV2 to TRBJ2-7; no clear D gene. CDR3 length: 13 residues. Germline V gene sequence: CDR1 SNHLY, CDR2 FYNNEI. V was pared by 4 bases and J by 6 bases, with 13 bases between. As DNA, the CDR3 is TGTGCCAGCAGTGTCGGTCCGGGTAGCGAGCAGTACTTC. This translates into CASSVGPGSEQYF.

This chain links TRBV5-6 with TRBJ2-2; 8 bases agree with TRBD2. Germline-derived CDR1 and CDR2 are SGHDT and YYEEEE. This CDR3 has 15 residues. The junction had 0 bases not matched to a gene; V was cut back by 2 bases and J by 0 bases. In nucleotides, the CDR3 is TGTGCCAGCAGCTTCGGGAGGGCGAACACCGGGGAGCTGTTTTTT. As protein: CASSFGRANTGELFF.

This clone was recorded a few times. The genes are TRBV5-6 and TRBJ2-3; 9 positions match TRBD1. This CDR3 has 14 residues. The V gene's germline CDR1 is SGHDT and CDR2 YYEEEE. V was clipped by 3 bases and J by 4 bases; unmatched bases: 3. The CDR3 is CASSWGQGSDTQYF. CDR3 DNA sequence: TGTGCCAGCAGCTGGGGACAGGGCTCAGATACGCAGTATTTT.

This clone has just a few counts. At the DNA level, this CDR3 is encoded by other sequences in the same sample as well. V is TRBV5-1 and J is TRBJ1-1; weak D call: TRBD1 (5 bases). Deletions cut 5 bases from V and 3 bases from J, with 14 bases between. The CDR3 is made up of 14 amino acids. Per germline, CDR1 SGHRS and CDR2 YFSETQ. The CDR3 spells CASSLGGGDTEAFF. CDR3 coding DNA: TGCGCCAGCAGTCTGGGTGGGGGGGACACTGAAGCTTTCTTT.

Only a few counts were recorded for this clone. The chain links TRBV30 to TRBJ2-1; possible D gene TRBD2, 6 bases. The length of the CDR3 is 15 residues. V lost 0 bases to trimming and J lost 5 bases, with 14 bases between them. Germline lookup yields CDR1 GTSNPN and CDR2 SVGIG (reference sequence). The DNA of the CDR3 is TGTGCCTGGAGTGTAGGGCTAGCGACCCACAATGAGCAGTTCTTC. Residues: CAWSVGLATHNEQFF.